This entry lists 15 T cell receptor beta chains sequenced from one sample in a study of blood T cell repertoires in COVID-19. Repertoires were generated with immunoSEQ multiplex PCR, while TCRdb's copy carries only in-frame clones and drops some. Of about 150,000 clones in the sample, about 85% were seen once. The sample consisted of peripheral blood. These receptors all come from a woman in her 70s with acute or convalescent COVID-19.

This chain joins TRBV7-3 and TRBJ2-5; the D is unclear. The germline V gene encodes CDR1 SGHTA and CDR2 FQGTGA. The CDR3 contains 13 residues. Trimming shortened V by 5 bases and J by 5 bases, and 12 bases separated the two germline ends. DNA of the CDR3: TGTGCCAGCAGCCTAAGTTTCGGGGAGACCCAGTACTTC. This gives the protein CASSLSFGETQYF.

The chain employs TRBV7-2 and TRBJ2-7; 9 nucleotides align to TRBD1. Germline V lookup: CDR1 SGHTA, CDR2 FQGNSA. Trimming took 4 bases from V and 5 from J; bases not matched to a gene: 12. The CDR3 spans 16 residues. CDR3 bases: TGTGCCAGCAGCTCAAGGGCCCCTACAGGGGGCGACGAGCAGTACTTC. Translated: CASSSRAPTGGDEQYF.

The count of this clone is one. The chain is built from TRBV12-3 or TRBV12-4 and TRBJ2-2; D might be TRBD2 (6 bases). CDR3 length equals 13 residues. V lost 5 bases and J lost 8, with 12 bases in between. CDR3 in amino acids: CASSPPAGGELFF. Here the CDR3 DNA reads TGTGCCAGCAGTCCACCCGCGGGGGGGGAGCTGTTTTTT.

The CDR3 nucleotides are TGTGCCAGCAGCCTAGGGGGTCAACAGGGAAGACAGCCCCAGCATTTT. Its protein is CASSLGGQQGRQPQHF. This sequence joins TRBV11-2 and TRBJ1-5; D perhaps matches TRBD1 (6 bases). From germline, CDR1 is SGHAT and CDR2 FQNNGV. Trimming removed 5 bases from V and 7 bases from J, with 21 bases in between. This CDR3 spans 16 amino acids.

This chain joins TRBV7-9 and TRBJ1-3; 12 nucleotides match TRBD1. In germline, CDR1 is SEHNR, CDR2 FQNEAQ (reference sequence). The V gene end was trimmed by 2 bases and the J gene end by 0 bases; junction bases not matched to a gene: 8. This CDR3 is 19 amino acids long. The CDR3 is CASSLPWDRGPNSGNTIYF. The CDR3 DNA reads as TGTGCCAGCAGCTTACCGTGGGACAGGGGGCCTAACTCTGGAAACACCATATATTTT.

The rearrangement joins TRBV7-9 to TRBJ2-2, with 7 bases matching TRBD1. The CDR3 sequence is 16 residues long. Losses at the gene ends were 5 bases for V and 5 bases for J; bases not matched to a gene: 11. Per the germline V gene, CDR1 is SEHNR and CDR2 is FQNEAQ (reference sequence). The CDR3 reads CASSLGSRQGTGELFF. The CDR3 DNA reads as TGTGCCAGCAGCCTAGGGTCGAGACAGGGAACCGGGGAGCTGTTTTTT.

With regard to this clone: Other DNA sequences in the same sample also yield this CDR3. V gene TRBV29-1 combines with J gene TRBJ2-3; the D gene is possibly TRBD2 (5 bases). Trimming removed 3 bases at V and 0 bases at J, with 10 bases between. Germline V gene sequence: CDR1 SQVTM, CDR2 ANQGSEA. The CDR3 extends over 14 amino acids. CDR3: CSVDPAASTDTQYF. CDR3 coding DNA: TGCAGCGTTGACCCAGCGGCTAGCACAGATACGCAGTATTTT.

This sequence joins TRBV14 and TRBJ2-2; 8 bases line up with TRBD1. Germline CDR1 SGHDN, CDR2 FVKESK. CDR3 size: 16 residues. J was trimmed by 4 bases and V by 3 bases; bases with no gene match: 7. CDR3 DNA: TGTGCCAGCAGCCAGATGACAGGGGCGGCCACCGGGGAGCTGTTTTTT. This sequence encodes CASSQMTGAATGELFF. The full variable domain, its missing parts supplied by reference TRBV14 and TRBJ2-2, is EAGVTQFPSHSVIEKGQTVTLRCDPISGHDNLYWYRRVMGKEIKFLLHFVKESKQDESGMPNNRFLAERTGGTYSTLKVQPAELEDSGVYFCASSQMTGAATGELFFGEGSRLTVL.

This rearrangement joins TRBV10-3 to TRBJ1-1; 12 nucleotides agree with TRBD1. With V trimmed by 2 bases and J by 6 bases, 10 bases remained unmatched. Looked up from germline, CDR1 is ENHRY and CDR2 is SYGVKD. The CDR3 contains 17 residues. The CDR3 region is CAISERGQGAKFAEAFF. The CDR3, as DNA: TGTGCCATCAGTGAGCGGGGACAGGGGGCTAAATTCGCTGAAGCTTTCTTT.

CDR3 bases: TGTGCCAGCTCTTTCGGGGGGTCCTACGAGCAGTACGTC. Protein: CASSFGGSYEQYV. V and J are TRBV28 and TRBJ2-7; 7 positions match TRBD2. The trim removed 8 bases at V and 1 base at J, leaving 5 bases unmatched. Germline CDR1 and CDR2: MDHEN and SYDVKM. This CDR3 region has 13 residues.

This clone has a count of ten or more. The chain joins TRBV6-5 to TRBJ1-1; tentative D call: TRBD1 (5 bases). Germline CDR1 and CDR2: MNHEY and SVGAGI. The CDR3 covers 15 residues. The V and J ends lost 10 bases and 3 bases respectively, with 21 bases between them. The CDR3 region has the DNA TGTGCCACCCTCTCGGGCAGCCTGGGGCACACTGAAGCTTTCTTT. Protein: CATLSGSLGHTEAFF.

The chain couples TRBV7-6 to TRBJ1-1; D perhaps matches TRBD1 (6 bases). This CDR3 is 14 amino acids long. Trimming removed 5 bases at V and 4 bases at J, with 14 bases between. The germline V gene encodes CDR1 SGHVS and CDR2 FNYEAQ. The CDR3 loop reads CASSPGVPGTEAFF. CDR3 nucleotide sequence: TGTGCCAGCAGCCCAGGGGTTCCCGGCACTGAAGCTTTCTTT.

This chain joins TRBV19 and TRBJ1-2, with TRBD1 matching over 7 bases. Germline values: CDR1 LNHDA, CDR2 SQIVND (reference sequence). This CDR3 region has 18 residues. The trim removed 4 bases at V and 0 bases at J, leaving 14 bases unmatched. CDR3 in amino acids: CASSKTGNVPLANYGYTF. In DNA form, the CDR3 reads TGTGCCAGTAGTAAGACAGGGAACGTCCCGTTAGCTAACTATGGCTACACCTTC. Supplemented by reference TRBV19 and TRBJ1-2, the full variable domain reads DGGITQSPKYLFRKEGQNVTLSCEQNLNHDAMYWYRQDPGQGLRLIYYSQIVNDFQKGDIAEGYSVSREKKESFPLTVTSAQKNPTAFYLCASSKTGNVPLANYGYTFGSGTRLTVV.

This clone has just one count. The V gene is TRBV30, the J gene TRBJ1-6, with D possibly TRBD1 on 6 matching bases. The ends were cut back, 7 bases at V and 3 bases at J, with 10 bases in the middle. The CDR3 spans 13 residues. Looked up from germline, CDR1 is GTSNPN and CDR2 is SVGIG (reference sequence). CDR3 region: CAYQQGYNSPLHF. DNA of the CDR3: TGTGCCTATCAACAGGGCTATAATTCACCCCTCCACTTT.

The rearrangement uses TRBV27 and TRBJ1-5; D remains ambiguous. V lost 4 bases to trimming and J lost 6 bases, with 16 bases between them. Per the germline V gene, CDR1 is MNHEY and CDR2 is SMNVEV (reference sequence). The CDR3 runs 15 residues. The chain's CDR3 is CASSSRGREGQPQHF. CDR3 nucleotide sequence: TGTGCCAGCAGTTCCCGAGGCCGTGAGGGTCAGCCCCAGCATTTT.